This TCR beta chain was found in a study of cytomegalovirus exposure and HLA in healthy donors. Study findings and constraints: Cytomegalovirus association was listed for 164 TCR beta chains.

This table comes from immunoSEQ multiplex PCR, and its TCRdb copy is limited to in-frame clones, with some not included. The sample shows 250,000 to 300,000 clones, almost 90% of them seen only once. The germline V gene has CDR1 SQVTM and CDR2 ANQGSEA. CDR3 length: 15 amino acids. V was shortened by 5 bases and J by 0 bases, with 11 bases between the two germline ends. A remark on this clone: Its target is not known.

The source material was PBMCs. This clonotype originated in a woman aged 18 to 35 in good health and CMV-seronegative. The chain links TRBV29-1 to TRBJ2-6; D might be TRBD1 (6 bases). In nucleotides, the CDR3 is TGCAGCGTTCCGGGACATTCCTCTGGGGCCAACGTCCTGACTTTC. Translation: CSVPGHSSGANVLTF.